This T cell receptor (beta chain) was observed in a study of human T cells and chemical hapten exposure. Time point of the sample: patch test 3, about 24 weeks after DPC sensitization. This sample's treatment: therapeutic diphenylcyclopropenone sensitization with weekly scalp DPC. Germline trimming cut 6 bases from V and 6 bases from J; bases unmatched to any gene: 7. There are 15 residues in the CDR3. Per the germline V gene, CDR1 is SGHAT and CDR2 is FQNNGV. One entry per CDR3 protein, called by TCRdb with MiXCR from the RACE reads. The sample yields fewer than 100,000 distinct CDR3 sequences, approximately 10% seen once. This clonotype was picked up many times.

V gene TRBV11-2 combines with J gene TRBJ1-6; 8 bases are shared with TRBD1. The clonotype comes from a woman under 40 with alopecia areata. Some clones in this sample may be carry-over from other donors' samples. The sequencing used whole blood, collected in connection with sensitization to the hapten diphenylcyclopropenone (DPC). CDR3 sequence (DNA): TGTGCCAGCAGATCCGGACAGGGCGGTAATTCACCCCTCCACTTT. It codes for CASRSGQGGNSPLHF.